The clone carrying this T cell receptor (beta chain) was detected many times. Its antigen remains unidentified. RNA transcripts served as the template for amplifying TCR beta CDR3 regions. The study used the HTBI primer set for a first-round RT-PCR of the TCR CDR3. Each CDR3 protein gets one entry after TCRdb re-called the multiplex PCR reads with MiXCR. The table lists about 130,000 distinct CDR3 sequences, around 20% of them singletons. The CDR3 is 13 amino acids. The germline V gene has CDR1 MNHNS and CDR2 SASEGT. Trimming stripped 7 bases from V and 0 bases from J, with 10 bases between. The sample originates from a study of T cells in Graves' hyperthyroidism and ophthalmopathy. Investigators excluded patients with uncontrolled infection, other autoimmune disease, pregnancy or lactation. Study-wide results and limits: Blood also contained most expanded thyroid clonotypes above 0.001.

The specimen sequenced was blood. The sequence came from a woman in her fifties or sixties with Graves' hyperthyroidism that later progressed to Graves' ophthalmopathy. The chain combines TRBV6-1 with TRBJ2-7; perhaps TRBD2 as D (6 bases). In DNA form, the CDR3 reads TGTGCCAGCACGGGACTCGCCTCCTACGAGCAGTACTTC. Translating gives CASTGLASYEQYF.